Listed below are T cell receptor beta chains from one sample, sequenced in a study of shared clonotypes between healthy human individuals. Assay used: immunoSEQ multiplex PCR; TCRdb lists only in-frame clones, some missing. The repertoire holds about 2 million clones, with approximately 94% as singletons. Source material: naive CD8+ T cells sorted from blood. All receptors derive from a man younger than 30 in good health. CDR3s include the opening cysteine and the closing phenylalanine or tryptophan. The order of the fields is J gene, V gene, CDR3 protein.

J: TRBJ1-5; V: TRBV27; CDR3: CASRLEGAYQPQHF
J: TRBJ2-2; V: TRBV18; CDR3: CASSPGQGTGELFF
J: TRBJ1-6; V: TRBV27; CDR3: CASSLILGSPLHF
J: TRBJ2-7; V: TRBV9; CDR3: CASSVGGNSYEQYF
J: TRBJ2-2; V: TRBV5-1; CDR3: CASSLALSGGNTGELFF
J: TRBJ1-1; V: TRBV11-2; CDR3: CASSSMRLTEAFF
J: TRBJ2-5; V: TRBV27; CDR3: CASSPLGLGTQYF
J: TRBJ2-2; V: TRBV7-6; CDR3: CASSLETTGELFF
J: TRBJ2-7; V: TRBV13; CDR3: CASSPLAGGGEQYF
J: TRBJ2-5; V: TRBV5-1; CDR3: CASSLRKAEETQYF
J: TRBJ2-5; V: TRBV14; CDR3: CASSQAGTGWAQETQYF
J: TRBJ2-1; V: TRBV27; CDR3: CASRPSGDYNEQFF
J: TRBJ2-7; V: TRBV7-6; CDR3: CASSRIGDAPYEQYF